This is a list of T cell receptor beta chains from one sample in a study of regulatory T cells in long-lasting Graves disease. TCRdb re-analysed the multiplex PCR reads in MiXCR, keeping a single row per CDR3 protein. The repertoire includes 410,000 or so distinct CDR3 sequences, more than 12% of them detected once, and about a sixth sits in the top ten. A further study also used this sample, focusing on T cells in Graves' hyperthyroidism and ophthalmopathy.

The source was peripheral blood mononuclear cells (PBMCs), collected at new diagnosis, from a patient treated with antithyroid drugs. The receptors shown here come from a woman in her 30s with Graves disease. Both conserved end residues are part of each CDR3. A D gene is named only where the DNA matches it firmly. Clone size is stated in some rows and not others, as once, few, many or a class when expanded.

J,size,V,D,CDR3,DNA
TRBJ2-1,-,TRBV6-1,TRBD2,CASSELAGGDEQFF,TGTGCCAGCAGTGAACTAGCGGGAGGGGATGAGCAGTTCTTC
TRBJ2-5,few,TRBV24-1,-,CATSEGGTTIQETQYF,TGTGCCACCAGTGAGGGGGGGACAACGATACAAGAGACCCAGTACTTC
TRBJ2-2,-,TRBV5-4,-,CASSLGVPGELFF,TGTGCCAGCAGCTTGGGGGTTCCGGGGGAGCTGTTTTTT
TRBJ1-3,-,TRBV4-2,-,CASSQELRGLVGNTIYF,TGTGCCAGCAGCCAAGAGCTCAGGGGATTAGTTGGAAACACCATATATTTT
TRBJ2-7,many,TRBV29-1,TRBD1,CSVGDRAAYEQYF,TGCAGCGTAGGAGACAGGGCCGCCTACGAGCAGTACTTC
TRBJ2-2,many,TRBV20-1,-,CSARGERDIGELFF,TGCAGTGCTAGGGGGGAAAGGGACATCGGGGAGCTGTTTTTT
TRBJ2-2,few,TRBV9,TRBD1,CASSVTGGSTGELFF,TGTGCCAGCAGCGTTACAGGGGGCAGCACCGGGGAGCTGTTTTTT
TRBJ1-5,few,TRBV29-1,-,CSVGGGYNQPQHF,TGCAGCGTTGGTGGAGGTTACAATCAGCCCCAGCATTTT
TRBJ2-3,many,TRBV20-1,-,CSARIPFSGSTDTQYF,TGCAGTGCTAGAATTCCCTTTAGCGGTAGCACAGATACGCAGTATTTT
TRBJ1-5,many,TRBV12-3/TRBV12-4,TRBD1,CASSTRTGGSEPQHF,TGTGCCAGCAGTACCAGGACAGGGGGGAGTGAACCCCAGCATTTT
TRBJ2-1,few,TRBV24-1,-,CATSDLGDGNLEGQFF,TGTGCCACCAGTGATTTAGGGGACGGGAACCTCGAGGGGCAGTTCTTC
TRBJ2-6,-,TRBV6-2/TRBV6-3,TRBD1,CASRTGQSSGANVLTF,TGTGCCAGCAGAACGGGACAGAGTTCTGGGGCCAACGTCCTGACTTTC
TRBJ2-1,many,TRBV24-1,-,CATSNAGASNEQFF,TGTGCCACCAGTAACGCGGGGGCGTCAAATGAGCAGTTCTTC
TRBJ1-1,-,TRBV13,-,CASSAGLAGTEAFF,TGTGCCAGCAGCGCCGGATTAGCGGGCACTGAAGCTTTCTTT
TRBJ2-3,few,TRBV20-1,-,CSAPPGSNTPADTQYF,TGCAGTGCCCCCCCCGGGAGCAATACCCCAGCAGATACGCAGTATTTT
TRBJ2-1,many,TRBV29-1,-,CSVATDSDNEQFF,TGCAGCGTTGCGACAGACTCAGACAATGAGCAGTTCTTC
TRBJ1-3,few,TRBV5-1,-,CASKNGGADSGNTIYF,TGCGCCAGCAAAAATGGGGGGGCCGACTCTGGAAACACCATATATTTT
TRBJ2-1,many,TRBV7-3,TRBD2,CASSVSGRTDEQFF,TGTGCCAGCAGCGTTAGCGGGAGAACGGATGAGCAGTTCTTC
TRBJ2-2,many,TRBV5-5,-,CASTQALAGAGELFF,TGTGCCAGCACCCAGGCGCTAGCTGGAGCCGGGGAGCTGTTTTTT
TRBJ2-1,many,TRBV12-3/TRBV12-4,-,CASSETGSYNEQFF,TGTGCCAGCAGTGAAACCGGGAGCTACAATGAGCAGTTCTTC
TRBJ2-3,many,TRBV4-1,TRBD2,CASSHPTSGTDTQYF,TGCGCCAGCAGCCACCCCACTAGCGGGACAGATACGCAGTATTTT
TRBJ2-5,few,TRBV12-3/TRBV12-4,TRBD2,CASSPRLAGGPLPGETQYF,TGTGCCAGCAGTCCCAGACTAGCGGGAGGGCCTCTCCCTGGGGAGACCCAGTACTTC
TRBJ1-3,few,TRBV9,-,CASSAQPSSGNTIYF,TGTGCCAGCAGCGCTCAACCGTCCTCTGGAAACACCATATATTTT
TRBJ2-2,few,TRBV27,-,CASRNSGGRELFF,TGTGCCAGCAGGAATAGTGGGGGCAGGGAGCTGTTTTTT
TRBJ2-3,many,TRBV20-1,-,CSAKVGTDTQYF,TGCAGTGCTAAGGTTGGCACAGATACGCAGTATTTT
TRBJ1-5,few,TRBV19,-,CASSTVRTGKSNQPQHF,TGTGCCAGTAGTACGGTACGGACTGGGAAGAGCAATCAGCCCCAGCATTTT
TRBJ2-2,few,TRBV5-1,-,CASSRGGRDTGELFF,TGCGCCAGCTCACGTGGTGGCAGGGACACCGGGGAGCTGTTTTTT
TRBJ2-1,-,TRBV7-3,-,CASSGGGNEQFF,TGTGCCAGCAGTGGAGGAGGGAATGAGCAGTTCTTC
TRBJ1-4,many,TRBV5-1,-,CASSLQSATNEKLFF,TGCGCCAGCAGTCTACAGAGTGCAACTAATGAAAAACTGTTTTTT
TRBJ2-1,-,TRBV6-2/TRBV6-3,-,CASGSQGLKGSNEQFF,TGTGCCAGCGGATCCCAGGGCCTAAAGGGGAGCAATGAGCAGTTCTTC
TRBJ2-1,few,TRBV10-3,-,CGIGGGSSYNEQFF,TGTGGCATCGGGGGCGGGAGCTCCTACAATGAGCAGTTCTTC
TRBJ2-7,few,TRBV28,TRBD2,CASRVGGAWNEQYF,TGTGCCAGCAGAGTCGGGGGGGCGTGGAACGAGCAGTACTTC
TRBJ1-5,few,TRBV2,-,CASSDTTGNHQPQHF,TGTGCCAGCAGTGATACTACAGGGAACCATCAGCCCCAGCATTTT
TRBJ2-1,many,TRBV27,TRBD2,CASSGRTSGRVSNEQFF,TGTGCCAGCAGTGGACGGACTAGCGGGAGGGTGTCCAATGAGCAGTTCTTC
TRBJ2-5,many,TRBV7-3,TRBD1,CASSLRARGETQYF,TGTGCCAGCAGCTTAAGAGCCAGGGGGGAGACCCAGTACTTC
TRBJ1-4,many,TRBV2,-,CASSRTGANEKLFF,TGTGCCAGCAGCCGGACGGGCGCCAATGAAAAACTGTTTTTT
TRBJ2-7,many,TRBV6-1,TRBD1,CASSDALRTGTYEQYF,TGTGCCAGCAGTGACGCTTTGAGGACAGGAACCTACGAGCAGTACTTC
TRBJ2-6,-,TRBV5-5,TRBD1,CASLVVPGTGSGANVLTF,TGCGCCAGCTTGGTAGTCCCCGGGACAGGATCTGGGGCCAACGTCCTGACTTTC
TRBJ1-5,few,TRBV10-3,-,CAISMGQDYSQPQHF,TGTGCCATCAGTATGGGACAAGACTACTCCCAGCCCCAGCATTTT
TRBJ2-1,few,TRBV27,TRBD2,CASSFVASGYNEQFF,TGTGCCAGCAGTTTTGTCGCTAGCGGGTACAATGAGCAGTTCTTC
TRBJ2-7,-,TRBV5-1,TRBD2,CASSLGLAGANEQYF,TGCGCCAGCAGCTTGGGACTAGCGGGAGCCAACGAGCAGTACTTC
TRBJ2-1,many,TRBV18,TRBD1,CASSPGGQGAYEQFF,TGTGCCAGCTCACCCGGTGGGCAGGGGGCTTATGAGCAGTTCTTC